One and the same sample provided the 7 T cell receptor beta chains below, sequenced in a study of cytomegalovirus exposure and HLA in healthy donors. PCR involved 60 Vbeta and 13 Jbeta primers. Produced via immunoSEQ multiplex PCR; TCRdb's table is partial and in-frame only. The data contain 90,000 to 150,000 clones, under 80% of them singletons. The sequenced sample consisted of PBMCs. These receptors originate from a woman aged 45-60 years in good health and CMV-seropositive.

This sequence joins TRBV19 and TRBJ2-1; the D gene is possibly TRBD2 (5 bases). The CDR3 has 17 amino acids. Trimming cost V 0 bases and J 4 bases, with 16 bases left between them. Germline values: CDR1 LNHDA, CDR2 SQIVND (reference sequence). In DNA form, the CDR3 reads TGTGCCAGTAGTATAGACCCTGGAGACTACTTTTACAATGAGCAGTTCTTC. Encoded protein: CASSIDPGDYFYNEQFF. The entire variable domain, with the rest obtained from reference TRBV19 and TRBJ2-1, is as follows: DGGITQSPKYLFRKEGQNVTLSCEQNLNHDAMYWYRQDPGQGLRLIYYSQIVNDFQKGDIAEGYSVSREKKESFPLTVTSAQKNPTAFYLCASSIDPGDYFYNEQFFGPGTRLTVL.

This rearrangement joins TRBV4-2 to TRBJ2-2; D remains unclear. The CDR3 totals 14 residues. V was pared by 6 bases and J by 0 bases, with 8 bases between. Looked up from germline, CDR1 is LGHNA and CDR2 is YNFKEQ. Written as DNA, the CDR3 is TGTGCCAGCAGACAGAATACGAACACCGGGGAGCTGTTTTTT. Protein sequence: CASRQNTNTGELFF.

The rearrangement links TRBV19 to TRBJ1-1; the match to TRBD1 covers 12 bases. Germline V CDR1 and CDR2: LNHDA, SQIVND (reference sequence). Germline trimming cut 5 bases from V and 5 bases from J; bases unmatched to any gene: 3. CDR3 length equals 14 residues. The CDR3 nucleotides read TGTGCCAGTAGTCGGGACAGGGGGCGGACTGAAGCTTTCTTT. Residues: CASSRDRGRTEAFF. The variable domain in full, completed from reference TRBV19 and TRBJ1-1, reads DGGITQSPKYLFRKEGQNVTLSCEQNLNHDAMYWYRQDPGQGLRLIYYSQIVNDFQKGDIAEGYSVSREKKESFPLTVTSAQKNPTAFYLCASSRDRGRTEAFFGQGTRLTVV.

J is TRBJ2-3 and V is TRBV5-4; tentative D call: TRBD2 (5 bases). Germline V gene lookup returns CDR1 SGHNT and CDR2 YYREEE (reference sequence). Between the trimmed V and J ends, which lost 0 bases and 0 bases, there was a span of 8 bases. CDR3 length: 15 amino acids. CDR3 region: CASSLEWESTDTQYF. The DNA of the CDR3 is TGTGCCAGCAGCTTGGAGTGGGAGAGCACAGATACGCAGTATTTT.

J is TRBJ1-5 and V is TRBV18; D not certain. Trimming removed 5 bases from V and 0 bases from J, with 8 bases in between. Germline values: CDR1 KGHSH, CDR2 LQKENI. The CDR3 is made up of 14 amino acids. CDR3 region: CASSSTGSNQPQHF. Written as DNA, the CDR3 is TGTGCCAGCTCATCGACTGGTAGCAATCAGCCCCAGCATTTT.

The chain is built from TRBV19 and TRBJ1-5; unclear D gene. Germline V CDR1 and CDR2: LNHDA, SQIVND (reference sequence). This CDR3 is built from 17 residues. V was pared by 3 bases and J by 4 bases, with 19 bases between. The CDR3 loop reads CASSINSVSANNQPQHF. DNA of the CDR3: TGTGCCAGTAGTATTAACAGCGTTAGCGCCAATAATCAGCCCCAGCATTTT.

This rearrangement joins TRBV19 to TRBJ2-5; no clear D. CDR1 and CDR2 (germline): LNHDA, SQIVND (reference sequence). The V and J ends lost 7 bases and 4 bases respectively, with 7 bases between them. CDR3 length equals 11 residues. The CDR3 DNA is TGTGCCAGTATCCTCGGAGAGACCCAGTACTTC. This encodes CASILGETQYF.